This T cell receptor (beta chain) is drawn from a study of OX40 agonist ivuxolimab in advanced cancers. Study overall: Three partial responders included one hepatocellular carcinoma patient and two cutaneous melanoma patients. Study outcomes and limitations: CD4+ T cells averaged fewer expanded clones than CD8+ T cells.

This clone was observed once. Its antigen is not known. Repertoires were generated with immunoSEQ multiplex PCR, while TCRdb's copy carries only in-frame clones and drops some. The sample carries some 50,000 clones, around 89% recorded once. Sequencing used CD4+ or CD8+ T cells sorted from blood, obtained in a trial of the OX40 agonist ivuxolimab. This receptor was obtained from an adult with an advanced solid tumor such as melanoma, head and neck, liver or kidney cancer.

CDR3 amino acids: CASTPRTSGQSTDTQYF. The CDR3 bases are TGTGCCAGCACTCCTCGGACTAGCGGGCAGAGCACAGATACGCAGTATTTT. V gene TRBV28 combines with J gene TRBJ2-3; 11 bases agree with TRBD2. V lost 7 bases to trimming and J lost 0 bases; unmatched junction nucleotides: 9. Germline V lookup: CDR1 MDHEN, CDR2 SYDVKM. The CDR3 extends over 17 amino acids.